Following are 8 T cell receptor beta chains from one sample sequenced in a study of T-cell reconstitution after alpha-beta-depleted transplantation in children. For TCRbeta, the library was prepared with unique molecular identifiers. MiXCR, run by TCRdb on the PCR reads, gives a single entry per CDR3 protein. The table lists about 830,000 distinct CDR3 sequences, 15% to 20% of them singletons. This sample comprised PBMCs, mostly from graft donor cells, obtained 360 days after TCRalphabeta/CD19-depleted stem cell transplant. The receptors here all came from a male patient younger than 18 who had a stem cell transplant for acute lymphoblastic leukemia, so the T cells may come from the graft donor.

The J gene is TRBJ1-4, the V gene TRBV18; no reliable D call. The germline V gene has CDR1 KGHSH and CDR2 LQKENI. Between the trimmed V and J ends, which lost 2 bases and 10 bases, there was a span of 5 bases. The CDR3 extends over 11 amino acids. CDR3 amino acids: CASSPSRKLFF. CDR3 coding DNA: TGTGCCAGCTCACCATCCAGAAAACTGTTTTTT. The entire variable domain, with the rest obtained from reference TRBV18 and TRBJ1-4, is as follows: NAGVMQNPRHLVRRRGQEARLRCSPMKGHSHVYWYRQLPEEGLKFMVYLQKENIIDESGMPKERFSAEFPKEGPSILRIQQVVRGDSAAYFCASSPSRKLFFGSGTQLSVL.

A few counts support this clonotype. The J gene is TRBJ2-5, the V gene TRBV9; 10 nucleotides align to TRBD2. J lost 1 base, V lost 3 bases, and 9 bases had no gene match. CDR3 length: 17 residues. In germline, CDR1 is SGDLS, CDR2 YYNGEE. The CDR3 DNA sequence: TGTGCCAGCAGCGCCCAGGGGAGCGGGAGGGCCCAAGAGACCCAGTACTTC. Protein sequence: CASSAQGSGRAQETQYF.

The chain uses TRBV5-1 and TRBJ2-7, with 7 bases identical to TRBD1. V lost 6 bases and J lost 4; bases outside the gene matches: 10. The CDR3 runs to 14 residues. Per germline, CDR1 SGHRS and CDR2 YFSETQ. The CDR3 DNA reads TGCGCCAGCATGGTGACAGGGAACTCTTACGAGCAGTACTTC. Its translation is CASMVTGNSYEQYF. Based on the CDR3 plus reference TRBV5-1 and TRBJ2-7, the full variable domain is KAGVTQTPRYLIKTRGQQVTLSCSPISGHRSVSWYQQTPGQGLQFLFEYFSETQRNKGNFPGRFSGRQFSNSRSEMNVSTLELGDSALYLCASMVTGNSYEQYFGPGTRLTVT.

The gene calls are TRBV6-6 and TRBJ2-7; D unresolved. CDR1 and CDR2 (germline): MNHNY, SVGAGI (reference sequence). With 0 bases removed from V and 3 bases from J, the gap between germline ends came to 6 bases. The CDR3 spans 13 residues. The DNA for the CDR3 is TGTGCCAGCAGTTACTCGAGCGTCTACGAGCAGTACTTC. Translated: CASSYSSVYEQYF.

This clonotype was counted between two and nine times. CDR3 region: CASSLIGSTDTQYF. DNA for the CDR3: TGTGCCAGCAGTTTGATCGGATCCACAGATACGCAGTATTTT. The chain links TRBV12-3 or TRBV12-4 to TRBJ2-3; D not resolved. Trimming removed 3 bases from V and 2 bases from J, with 9 bases in between. This CDR3 region has 14 residues.

This clonotype was counted many times. This chain uses TRBV4-2 with TRBJ1-5; the D is unclear. Germline loops: CDR1 LGHNA, CDR2 YNFKEQ. This CDR3 spans 14 amino acids. The ends were cut back, 4 bases at V and 7 bases at J, with 14 bases in the middle. The CDR3 here is CASSLVRTGQPQHF. For the CDR3, the DNA is TGTGCCAGCAGCCTCGTTCGGACCGGGCAGCCCCAGCATTTT.

This clonotype was detected a few times. This chain uses TRBV6-5 with TRBJ2-1, with 7 bases aligning to TRBD1. In germline, CDR1 is MNHEY, CDR2 SVGAGI. After removal of 2 bases from V and 10 bases from J, the junction contained 8 bases not matched to a gene. This CDR3 spans 14 amino acids. CDR3 sequence reads: CASSYGDSRGEQFF. CDR3 coding DNA: TGTGCCAGCAGTTACGGGGACAGCCGGGGCGAGCAGTTCTTC.

This clonotype was seen only a few times. The CDR3 reads CASSSTGPRMRNEQYF. Here the CDR3 DNA reads TGTGCCAGCAGTTCCACAGGGCCTCGAATGCGGAACGAGCAGTACTTC. The chain joins TRBV27 to TRBJ2-7; D possibly corresponds to TRBD1 (6 bases). The germline gives CDR1 MNHEY, CDR2 SMNVEV (reference sequence). This CDR3 contains 16 residues. V lost 4 bases to trimming and J lost 5 bases, with 21 bases between them.